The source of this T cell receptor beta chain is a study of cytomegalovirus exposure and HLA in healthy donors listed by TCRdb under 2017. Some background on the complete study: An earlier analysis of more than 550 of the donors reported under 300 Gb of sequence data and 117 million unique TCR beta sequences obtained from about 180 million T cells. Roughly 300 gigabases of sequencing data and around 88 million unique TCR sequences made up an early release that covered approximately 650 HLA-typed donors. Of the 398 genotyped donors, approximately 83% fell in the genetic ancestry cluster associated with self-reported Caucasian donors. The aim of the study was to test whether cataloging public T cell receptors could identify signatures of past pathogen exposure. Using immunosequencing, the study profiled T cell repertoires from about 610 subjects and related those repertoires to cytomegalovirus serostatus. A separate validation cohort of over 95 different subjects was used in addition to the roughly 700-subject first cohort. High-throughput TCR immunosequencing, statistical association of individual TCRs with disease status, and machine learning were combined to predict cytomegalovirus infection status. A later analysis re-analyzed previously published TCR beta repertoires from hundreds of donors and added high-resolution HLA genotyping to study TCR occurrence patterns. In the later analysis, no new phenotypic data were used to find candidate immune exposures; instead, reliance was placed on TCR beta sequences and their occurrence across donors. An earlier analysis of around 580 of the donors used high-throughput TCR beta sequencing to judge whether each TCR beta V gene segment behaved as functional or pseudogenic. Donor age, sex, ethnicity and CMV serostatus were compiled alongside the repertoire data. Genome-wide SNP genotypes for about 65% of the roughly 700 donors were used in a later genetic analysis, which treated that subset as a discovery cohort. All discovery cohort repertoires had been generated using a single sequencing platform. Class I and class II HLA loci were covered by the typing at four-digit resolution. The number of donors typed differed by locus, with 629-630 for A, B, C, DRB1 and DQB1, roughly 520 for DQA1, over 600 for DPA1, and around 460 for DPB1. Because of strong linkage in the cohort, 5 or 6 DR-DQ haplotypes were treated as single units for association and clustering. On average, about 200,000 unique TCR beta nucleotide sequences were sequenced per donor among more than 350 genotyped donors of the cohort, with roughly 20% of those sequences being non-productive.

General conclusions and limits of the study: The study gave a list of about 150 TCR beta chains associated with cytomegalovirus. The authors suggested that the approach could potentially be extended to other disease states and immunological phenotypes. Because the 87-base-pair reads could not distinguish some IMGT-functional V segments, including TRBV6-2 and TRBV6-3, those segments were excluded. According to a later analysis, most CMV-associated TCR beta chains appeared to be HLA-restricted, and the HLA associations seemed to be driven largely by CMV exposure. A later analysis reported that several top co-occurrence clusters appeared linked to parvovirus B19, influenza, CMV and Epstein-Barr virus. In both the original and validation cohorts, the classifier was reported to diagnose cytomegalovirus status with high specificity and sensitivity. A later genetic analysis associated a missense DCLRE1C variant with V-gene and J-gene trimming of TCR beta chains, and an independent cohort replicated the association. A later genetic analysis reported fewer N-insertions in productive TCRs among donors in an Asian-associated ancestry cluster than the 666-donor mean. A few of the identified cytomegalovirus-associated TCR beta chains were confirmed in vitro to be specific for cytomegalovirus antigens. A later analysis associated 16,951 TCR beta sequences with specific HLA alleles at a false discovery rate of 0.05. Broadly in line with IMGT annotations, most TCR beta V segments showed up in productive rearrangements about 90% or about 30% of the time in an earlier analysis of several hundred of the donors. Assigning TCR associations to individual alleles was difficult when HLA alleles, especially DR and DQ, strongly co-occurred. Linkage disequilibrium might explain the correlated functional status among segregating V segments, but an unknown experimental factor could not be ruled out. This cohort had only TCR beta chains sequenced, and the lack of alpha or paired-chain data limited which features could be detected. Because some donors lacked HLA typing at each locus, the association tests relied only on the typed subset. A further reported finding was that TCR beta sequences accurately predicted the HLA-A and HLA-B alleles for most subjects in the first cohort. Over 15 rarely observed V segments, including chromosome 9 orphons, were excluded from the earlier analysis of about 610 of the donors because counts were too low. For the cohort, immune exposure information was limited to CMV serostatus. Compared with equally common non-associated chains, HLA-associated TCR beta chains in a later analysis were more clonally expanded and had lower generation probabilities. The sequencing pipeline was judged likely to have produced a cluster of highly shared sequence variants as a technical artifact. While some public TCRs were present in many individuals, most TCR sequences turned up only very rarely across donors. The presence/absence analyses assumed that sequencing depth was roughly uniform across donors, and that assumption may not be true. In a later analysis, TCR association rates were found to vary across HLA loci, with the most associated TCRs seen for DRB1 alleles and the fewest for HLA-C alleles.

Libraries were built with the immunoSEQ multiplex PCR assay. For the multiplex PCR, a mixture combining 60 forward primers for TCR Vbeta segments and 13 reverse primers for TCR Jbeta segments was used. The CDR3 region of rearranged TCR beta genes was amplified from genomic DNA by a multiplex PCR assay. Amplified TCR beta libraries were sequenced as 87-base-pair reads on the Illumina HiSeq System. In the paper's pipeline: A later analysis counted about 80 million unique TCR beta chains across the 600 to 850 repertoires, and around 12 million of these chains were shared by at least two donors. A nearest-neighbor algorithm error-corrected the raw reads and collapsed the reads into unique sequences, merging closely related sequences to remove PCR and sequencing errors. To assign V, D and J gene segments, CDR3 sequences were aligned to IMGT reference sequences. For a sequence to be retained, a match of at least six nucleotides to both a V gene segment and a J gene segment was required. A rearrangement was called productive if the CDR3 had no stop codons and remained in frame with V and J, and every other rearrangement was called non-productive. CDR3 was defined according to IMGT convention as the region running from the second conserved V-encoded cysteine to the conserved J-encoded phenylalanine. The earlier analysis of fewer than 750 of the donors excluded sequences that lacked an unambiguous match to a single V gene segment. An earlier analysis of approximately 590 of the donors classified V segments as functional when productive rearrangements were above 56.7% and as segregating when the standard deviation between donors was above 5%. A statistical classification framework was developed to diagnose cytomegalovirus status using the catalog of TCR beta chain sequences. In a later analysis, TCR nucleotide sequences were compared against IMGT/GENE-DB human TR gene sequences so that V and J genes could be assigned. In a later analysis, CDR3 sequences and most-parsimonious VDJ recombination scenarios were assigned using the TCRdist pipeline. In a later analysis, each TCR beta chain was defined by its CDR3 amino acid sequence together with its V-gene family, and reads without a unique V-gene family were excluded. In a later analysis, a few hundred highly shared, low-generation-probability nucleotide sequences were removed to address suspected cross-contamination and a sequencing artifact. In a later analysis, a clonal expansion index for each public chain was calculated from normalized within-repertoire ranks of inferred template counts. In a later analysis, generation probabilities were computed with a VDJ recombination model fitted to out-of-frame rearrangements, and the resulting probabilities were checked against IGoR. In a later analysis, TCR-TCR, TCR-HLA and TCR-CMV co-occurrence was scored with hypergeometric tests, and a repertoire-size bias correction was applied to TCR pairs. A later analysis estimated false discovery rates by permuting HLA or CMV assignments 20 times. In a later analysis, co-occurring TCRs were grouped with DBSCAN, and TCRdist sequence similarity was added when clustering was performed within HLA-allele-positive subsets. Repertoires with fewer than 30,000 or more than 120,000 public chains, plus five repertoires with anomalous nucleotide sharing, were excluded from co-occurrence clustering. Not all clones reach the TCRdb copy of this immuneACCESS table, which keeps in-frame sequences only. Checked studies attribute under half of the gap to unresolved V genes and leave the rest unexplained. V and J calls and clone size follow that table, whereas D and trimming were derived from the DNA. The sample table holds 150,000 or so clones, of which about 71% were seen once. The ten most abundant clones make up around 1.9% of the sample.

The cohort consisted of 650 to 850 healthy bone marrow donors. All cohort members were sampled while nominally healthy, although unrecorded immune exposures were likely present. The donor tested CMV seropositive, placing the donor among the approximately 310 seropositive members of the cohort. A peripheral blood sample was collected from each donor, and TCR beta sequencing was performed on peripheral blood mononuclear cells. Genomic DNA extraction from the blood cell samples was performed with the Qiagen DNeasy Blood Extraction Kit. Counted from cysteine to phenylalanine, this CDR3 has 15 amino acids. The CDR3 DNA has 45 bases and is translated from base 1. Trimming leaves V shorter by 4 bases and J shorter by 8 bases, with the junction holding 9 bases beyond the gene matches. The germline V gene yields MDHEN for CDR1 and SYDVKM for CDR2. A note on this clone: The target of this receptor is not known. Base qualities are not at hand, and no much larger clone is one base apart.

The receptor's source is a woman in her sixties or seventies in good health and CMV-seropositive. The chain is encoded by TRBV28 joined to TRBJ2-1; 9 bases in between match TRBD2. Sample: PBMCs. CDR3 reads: CASSSSGMKIDEQFF. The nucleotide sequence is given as TGTGCCAGCAGTTCTAGCGGGATGAAAATCGATGAGCAGTTCTTC.